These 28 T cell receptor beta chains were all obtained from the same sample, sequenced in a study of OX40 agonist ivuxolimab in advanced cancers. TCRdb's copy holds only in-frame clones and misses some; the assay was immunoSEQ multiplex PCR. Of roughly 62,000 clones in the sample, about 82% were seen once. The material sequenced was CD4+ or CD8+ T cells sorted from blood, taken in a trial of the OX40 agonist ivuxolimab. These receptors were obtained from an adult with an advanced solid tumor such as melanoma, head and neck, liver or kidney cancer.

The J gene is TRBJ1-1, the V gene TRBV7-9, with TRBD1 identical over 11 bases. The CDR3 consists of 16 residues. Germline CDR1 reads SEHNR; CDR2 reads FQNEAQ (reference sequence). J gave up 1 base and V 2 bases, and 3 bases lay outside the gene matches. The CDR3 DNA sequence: TGTGCCAGCAGCTTAAGGGGGACAGGGGGGAACACTGAAGCTTTCTTT. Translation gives CASSLRGTGGNTEAFF.

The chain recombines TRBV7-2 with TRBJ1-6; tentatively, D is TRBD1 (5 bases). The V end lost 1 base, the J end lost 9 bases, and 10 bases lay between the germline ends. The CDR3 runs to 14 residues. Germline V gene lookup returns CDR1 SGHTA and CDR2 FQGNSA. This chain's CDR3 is CASSLEGASSPLHF. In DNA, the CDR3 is TGTGCCAGCAGCTTAGAAGGGGCTAGTTCACCCCTCCACTTT.

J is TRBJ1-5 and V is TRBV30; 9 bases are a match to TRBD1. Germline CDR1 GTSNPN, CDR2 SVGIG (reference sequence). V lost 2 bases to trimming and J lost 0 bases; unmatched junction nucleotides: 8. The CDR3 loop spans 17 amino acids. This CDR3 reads CAWSSGQGTYSNQPQHF. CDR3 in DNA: TGTGCCTGGAGTAGCGGACAGGGGACGTATAGCAATCAGCCCCAGCATTTT.

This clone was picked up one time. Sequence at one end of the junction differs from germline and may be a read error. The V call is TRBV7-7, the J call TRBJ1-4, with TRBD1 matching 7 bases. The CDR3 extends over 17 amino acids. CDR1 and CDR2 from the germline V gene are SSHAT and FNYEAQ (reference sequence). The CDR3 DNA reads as TGTGCTAGCAGCCGTCAAGGGGGCCGGGAAACTAATGAAAAACTGTTTTTT. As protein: CASSRQGGRETNEKLFF.

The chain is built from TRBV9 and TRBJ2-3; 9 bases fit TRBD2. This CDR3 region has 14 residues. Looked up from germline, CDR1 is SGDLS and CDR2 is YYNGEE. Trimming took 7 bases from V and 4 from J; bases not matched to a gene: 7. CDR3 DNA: TGTGCCAGCGCAGCGGGGGGCCAGGCAGATACGCAGTATTTT. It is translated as CASAAGGQADTQYF.

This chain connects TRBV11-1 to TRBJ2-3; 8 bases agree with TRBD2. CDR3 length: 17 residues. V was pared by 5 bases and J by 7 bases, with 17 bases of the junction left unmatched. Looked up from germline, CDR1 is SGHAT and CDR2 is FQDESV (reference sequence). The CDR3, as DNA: TGTGCCAGCAGCCCCCCACAGGGAAGCGGGGGTCGTAATACGCAGTATTTT. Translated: CASSPPQGSGGRNTQYF.

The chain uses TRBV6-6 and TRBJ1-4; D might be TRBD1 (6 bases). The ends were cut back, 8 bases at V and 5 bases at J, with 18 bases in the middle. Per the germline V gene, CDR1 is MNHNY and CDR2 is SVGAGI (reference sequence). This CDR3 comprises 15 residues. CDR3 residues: CASSTRGRLNEKLFF. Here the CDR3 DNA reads TGTGCCAGCTCAACTCGGGGGCGCCTCAATGAAAAACTGTTTTTT.

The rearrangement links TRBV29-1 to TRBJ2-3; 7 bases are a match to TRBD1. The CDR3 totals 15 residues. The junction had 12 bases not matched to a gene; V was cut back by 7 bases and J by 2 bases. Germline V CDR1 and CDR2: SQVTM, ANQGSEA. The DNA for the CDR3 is TGCAGCGCCGCCTTACAGGGGAACCCCACAGATACGCAGTATTTT. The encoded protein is CSAALQGNPTDTQYF.

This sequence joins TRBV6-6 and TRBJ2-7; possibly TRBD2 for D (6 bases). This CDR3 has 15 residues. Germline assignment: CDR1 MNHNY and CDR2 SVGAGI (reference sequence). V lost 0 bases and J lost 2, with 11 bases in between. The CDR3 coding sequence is TGTGCCAGCAGTTACTCGGAGGGGTTGGCCTACGAGCAGTACTTC. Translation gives CASSYSEGLAYEQYF.

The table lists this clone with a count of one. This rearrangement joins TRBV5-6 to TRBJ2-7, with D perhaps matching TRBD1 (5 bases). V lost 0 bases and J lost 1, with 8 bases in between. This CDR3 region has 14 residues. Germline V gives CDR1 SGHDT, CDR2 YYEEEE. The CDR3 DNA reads TGTGCCAGCAGCTTGGGACAGAATTCCTACGAGCAGTACTTC. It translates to CASSLGQNSYEQYF.

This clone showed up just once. DNA for the CDR3: TGTGCCAGCAGCCAGACTGGGGACAGAGCAAGCACAGATACGCAGTATTTT. Translated: CASSQTGDRASTDTQYF. V is TRBV4-2 and J is TRBJ2-3; 7 bases match TRBD1. In germline, CDR1 is LGHNA, CDR2 YNFKEQ. The CDR3 sequence is 17 residues long. With V trimmed by 3 bases and J by 0 bases, 9 bases remained unmatched.

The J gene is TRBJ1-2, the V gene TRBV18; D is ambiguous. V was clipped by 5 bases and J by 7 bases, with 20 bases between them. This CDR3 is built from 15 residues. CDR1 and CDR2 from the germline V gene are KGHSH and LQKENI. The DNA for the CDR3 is TGTGCCAGCTCAACCACTCTCACAGATACCTTTGGCTACACCTTC. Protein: CASSTTLTDTFGYTF.

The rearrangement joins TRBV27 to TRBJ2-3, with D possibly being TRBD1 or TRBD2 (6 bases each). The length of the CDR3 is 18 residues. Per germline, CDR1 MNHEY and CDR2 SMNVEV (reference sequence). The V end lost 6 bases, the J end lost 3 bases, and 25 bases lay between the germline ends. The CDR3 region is CASSGGFGRLDRTDTQYF. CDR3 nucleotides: TGTGCCAGCAGCGGGGGTTTCGGGCGACTCGACAGGACAGATACGCAGTATTTT.

This CDR3 is CATSRGGQGNYWTDTQYF. CDR3 DNA sequence: TGTGCCACCAGCAGAGGCGGACAGGGGAATTACTGGACAGATACGCAGTATTTT. This chain connects TRBV15 to TRBJ2-3; 9 nucleotides line up with TRBD1. Germline lookup yields CDR1 LNHNV and CDR2 YYDKDF (reference sequence). This CDR3 comprises 18 residues. Trimming removed 1 base from V and 3 bases from J; junction bases left unmatched: 11.

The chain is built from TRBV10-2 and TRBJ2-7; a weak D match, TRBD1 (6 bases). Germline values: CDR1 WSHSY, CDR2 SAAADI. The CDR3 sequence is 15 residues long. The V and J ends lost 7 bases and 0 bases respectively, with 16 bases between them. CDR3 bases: TGCGCCAGCACCCCACAGGGTCTTAGCTCCTACGAGCAGTACTTC. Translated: CASTPQGLSSYEQYF.

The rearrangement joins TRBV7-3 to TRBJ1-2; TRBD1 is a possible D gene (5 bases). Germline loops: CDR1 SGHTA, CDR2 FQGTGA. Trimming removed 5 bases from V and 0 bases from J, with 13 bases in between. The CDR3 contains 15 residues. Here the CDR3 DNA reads TGTGCCAGCAGCCTTGACAGAGTCTCTAACTATGGCTACACCTTC. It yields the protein CASSLDRVSNYGYTF.

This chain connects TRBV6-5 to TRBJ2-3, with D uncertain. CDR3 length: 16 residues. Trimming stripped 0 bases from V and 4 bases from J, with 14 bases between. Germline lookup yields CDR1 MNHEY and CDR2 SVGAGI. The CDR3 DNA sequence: TGTGCCAGCAGTTACTCGGGCAAGCCCGCACCAGATACGCAGTATTTT. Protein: CASSYSGKPAPDTQYF.

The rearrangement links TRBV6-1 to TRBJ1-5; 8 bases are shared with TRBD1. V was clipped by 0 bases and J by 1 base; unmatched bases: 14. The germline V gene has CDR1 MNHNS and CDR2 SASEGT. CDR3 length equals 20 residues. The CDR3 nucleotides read TGTGCCAGCAGTGAAGCGGCAGGGGGCAATAGGTATGGGAGCAATCAGCCCCAGCATTTT. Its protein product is CASSEAAGGNRYGSNQPQHF.

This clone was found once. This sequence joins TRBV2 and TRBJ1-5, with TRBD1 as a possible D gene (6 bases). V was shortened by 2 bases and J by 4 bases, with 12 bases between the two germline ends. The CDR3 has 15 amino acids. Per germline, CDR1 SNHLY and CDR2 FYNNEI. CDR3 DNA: TGTGCCAGCAGTGAAAGGGGGATTGAAAATCAGCCCCAGCATTTT. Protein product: CASSERGIENQPQHF.

The CDR3 DNA reads as TGTGCCAGCAGCTCTGGACAGGGCAGCACAGATACGCAGTATTTT. Translated: CASSSGQGSTDTQYF. The rearrangement joins TRBV7-3 to TRBJ2-3; TRBD1 matches 8 bases. The CDR3 loop spans 15 amino acids. The germline gives CDR1 SGHTA, CDR2 FQGTGA. The junction had 3 bases not matched to a gene; V was cut back by 4 bases and J by 0 bases.

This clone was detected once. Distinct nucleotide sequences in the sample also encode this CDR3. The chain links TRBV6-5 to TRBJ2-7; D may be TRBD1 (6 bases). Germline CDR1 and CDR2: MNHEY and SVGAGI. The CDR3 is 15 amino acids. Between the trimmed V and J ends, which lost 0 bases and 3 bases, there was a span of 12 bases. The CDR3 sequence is CASSYSTGRGYEQYF. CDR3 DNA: TGTGCCAGCAGTTACTCGACGGGCAGGGGCTACGAGCAGTACTTC.

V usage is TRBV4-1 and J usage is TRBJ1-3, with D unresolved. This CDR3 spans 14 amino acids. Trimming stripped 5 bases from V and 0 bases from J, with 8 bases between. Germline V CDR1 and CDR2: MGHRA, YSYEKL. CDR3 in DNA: TGCGCCAGCAGCTATCACAGCTCTGGAAACACCATATATTTT. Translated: CASSYHSSGNTIYF.

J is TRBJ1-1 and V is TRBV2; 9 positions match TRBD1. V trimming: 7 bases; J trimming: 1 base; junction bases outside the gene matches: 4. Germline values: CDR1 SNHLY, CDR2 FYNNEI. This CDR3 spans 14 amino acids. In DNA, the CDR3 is TGTGCCAGCACCCGGACAGGGGCGAACACTGAAGCTTTCTTT. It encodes CASTRTGANTEAFF.

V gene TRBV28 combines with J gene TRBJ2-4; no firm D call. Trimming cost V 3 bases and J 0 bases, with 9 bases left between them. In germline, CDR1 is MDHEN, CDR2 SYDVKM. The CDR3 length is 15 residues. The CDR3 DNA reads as TGTGCCAGCAGTTTGTACGGAGTAGCCAAAAACATTCAGTACTTC. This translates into CASSLYGVAKNIQYF.

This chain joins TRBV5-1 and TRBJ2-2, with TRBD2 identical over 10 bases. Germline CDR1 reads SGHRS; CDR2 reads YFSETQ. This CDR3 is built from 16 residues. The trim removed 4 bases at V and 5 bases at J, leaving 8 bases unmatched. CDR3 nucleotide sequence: TGCGCCAGCAGCCGCGTAGCGGGGGGTAGTACCGGGGAGCTGTTTTTT. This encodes CASSRVAGGSTGELFF. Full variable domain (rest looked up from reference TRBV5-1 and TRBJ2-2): KAGVTQTPRYLIKTRGQQVTLSCSPISGHRSVSWYQQTPGQGLQFLFEYFSETQRNKGNFPGRFSGRQFSNSRSEMNVSTLELGDSALYLCASSRVAGGSTGELFFGEGSRLTVL.

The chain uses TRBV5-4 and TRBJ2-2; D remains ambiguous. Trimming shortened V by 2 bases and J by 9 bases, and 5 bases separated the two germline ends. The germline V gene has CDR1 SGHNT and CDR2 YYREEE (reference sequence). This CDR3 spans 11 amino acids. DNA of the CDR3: TGTGCCAGCAGCTTCGAACGGGAGCTGTTTTTT. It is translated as CASSFERELFF.

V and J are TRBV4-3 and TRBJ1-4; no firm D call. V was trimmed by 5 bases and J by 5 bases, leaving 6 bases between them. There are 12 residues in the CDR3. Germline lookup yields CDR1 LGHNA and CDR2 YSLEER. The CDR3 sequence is CASSSTNEKLFF. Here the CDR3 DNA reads TGCGCCAGCAGCTCCACCAATGAAAAACTGTTTTTT.

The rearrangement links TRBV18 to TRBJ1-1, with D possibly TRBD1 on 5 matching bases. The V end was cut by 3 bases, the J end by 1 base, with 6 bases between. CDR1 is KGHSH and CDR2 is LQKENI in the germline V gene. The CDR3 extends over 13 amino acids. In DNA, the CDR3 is TGTGCCAGCTCACCGACAGAGAACACTGAAGCTTTCTTT. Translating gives CASSPTENTEAFF.